This T cell receptor beta chain emerged from a study of glioma-infiltrating T cells after dendritic cell vaccination. Study results and caveats: The cohort had few patients with full blood and tumor sets. Estimated pretreatment TIL content predicted outcome after dendritic cell vaccination.

TCRB CDR3 was amplified from 2 ug genomic DNA or less. The primer mix had 60 V beta and 13 J beta primers. Assay used: immunoSEQ multiplex PCR; TCRdb lists only in-frame clones, some missing. This table holds 20,000 to 25,000 clones, about four fifths found once. About this clone: What it binds is unknown.

The CDR3 runs 14 residues. The germline CDR1 and CDR2 sequences are KGHSH and LQKENI. Between the trimmed V and J ends, which lost 0 bases and 5 bases, there was a span of 9 bases. The origin of this receptor is a human donor with glioblastoma. This specimen consisted of blood, obtained before dendritic cell vaccination. The chain joins TRBV18 to TRBJ2-3; TRBD2 might be the D (5 bases). The CDR3 reads CASSPPLVLDTQYF. CDR3 nucleotides: TGTGCCAGCTCACCACCACTAGTCCTAGATACGCAGTATTTT.